This T cell receptor beta chain was sequenced during a study of post-analysis software for immune sequencing data. Study results and limitations: Comparison of patients with controls showed 5 or 6 TRBV segments more frequent in patients, TRBV5-6, TRBV5-1 and TRBV20-1 among them.

Note on this clonotype: Its target is unknown.

The CDR3 spans 16 residues. The V gene's germline CDR1 is SGHRS and CDR2 YFSETQ. V was pared by 2 bases and J by 7 bases, with 21 bases between. TCR beta libraries were prepared from cDNA with unique molecular identifiers. TCRdb recomputed calls from the PCR reads with MiXCR, one row per CDR3 protein. The table has fewer than 700,000 distinct CDR3 sequences, roughly 45% seen once. Source material: blood. This receptor was obtained from a girl aged 10-17 years with multiple sclerosis. The V call is TRBV5-1, the J call TRBJ1-1, with D perhaps TRBD1 (6 bases). The CDR3 sequence: CASSFFPRRGAGEAFF. The CDR3 bases are TGCGCCAGCAGCTTTTTTCCTCGCAGGGGAGCGGGTGAAGCTTTCTTT.